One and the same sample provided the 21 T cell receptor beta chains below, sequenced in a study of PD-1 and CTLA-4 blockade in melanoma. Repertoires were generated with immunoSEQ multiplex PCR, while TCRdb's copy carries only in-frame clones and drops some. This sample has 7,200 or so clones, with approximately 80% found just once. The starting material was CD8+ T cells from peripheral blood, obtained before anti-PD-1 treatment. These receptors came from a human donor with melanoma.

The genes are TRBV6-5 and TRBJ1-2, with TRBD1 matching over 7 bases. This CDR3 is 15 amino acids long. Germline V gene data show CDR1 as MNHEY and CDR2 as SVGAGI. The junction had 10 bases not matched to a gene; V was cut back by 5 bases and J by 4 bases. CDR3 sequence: CASSTSGTDFYGYTF. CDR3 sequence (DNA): TGTGCCAGCAGTACCTCCGGGACAGATTTCTATGGCTACACCTTC.

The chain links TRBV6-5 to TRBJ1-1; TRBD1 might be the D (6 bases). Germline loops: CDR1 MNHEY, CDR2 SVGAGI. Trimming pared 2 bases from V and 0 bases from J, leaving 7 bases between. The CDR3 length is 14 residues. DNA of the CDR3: TGTGCCAGCAGTTACGAGGGGGTGAACACTGAAGCTTTCTTT. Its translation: CASSYEGVNTEAFF.

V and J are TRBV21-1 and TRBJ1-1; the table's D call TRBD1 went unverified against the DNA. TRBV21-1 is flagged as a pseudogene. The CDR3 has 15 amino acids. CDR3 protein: CASSKEAGVKSEAFF. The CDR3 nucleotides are TGTGCCAGCAGCAAAGAGGCAGGGGTAAAATCTGAAGCTTTCTTT.

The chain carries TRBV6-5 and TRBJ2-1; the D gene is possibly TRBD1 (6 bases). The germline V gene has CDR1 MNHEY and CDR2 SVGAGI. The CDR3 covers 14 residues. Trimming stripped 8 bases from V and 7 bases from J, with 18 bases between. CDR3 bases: TGTGCCAGCGGGGCAGGGGTAACTGGGAATGAGCAGTTCTTC. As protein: CASGAGVTGNEQFF.

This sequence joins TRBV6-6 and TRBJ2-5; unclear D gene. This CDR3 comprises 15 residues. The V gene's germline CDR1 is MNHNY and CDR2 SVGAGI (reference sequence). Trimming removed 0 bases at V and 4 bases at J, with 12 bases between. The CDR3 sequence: CASSYSRQPGETQYF. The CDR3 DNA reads TGTGCCAGCAGTTACTCGAGGCAGCCTGGAGAGACCCAGTACTTC.

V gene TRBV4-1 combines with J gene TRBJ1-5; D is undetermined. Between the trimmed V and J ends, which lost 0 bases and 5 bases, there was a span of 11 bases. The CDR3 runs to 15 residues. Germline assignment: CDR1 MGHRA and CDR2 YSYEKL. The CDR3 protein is CASSQETADYQPQHF. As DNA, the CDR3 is TGCGCCAGCAGCCAAGAGACCGCAGATTATCAGCCCCAGCATTTT.

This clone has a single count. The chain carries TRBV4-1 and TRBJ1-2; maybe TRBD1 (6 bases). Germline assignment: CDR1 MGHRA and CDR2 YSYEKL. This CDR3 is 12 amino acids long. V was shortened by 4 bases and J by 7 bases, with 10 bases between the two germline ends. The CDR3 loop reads CASSPTGFGYTF. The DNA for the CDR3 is TGCGCCAGCAGCCCCACAGGGTTTGGCTACACCTTC.

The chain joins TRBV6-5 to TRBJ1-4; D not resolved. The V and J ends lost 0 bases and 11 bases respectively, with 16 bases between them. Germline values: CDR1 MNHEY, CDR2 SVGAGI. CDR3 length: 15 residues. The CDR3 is CASSYSPGLRDKLFF. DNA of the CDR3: TGTGCCAGCAGTTACTCTCCCGGACTGAGGGATAAACTGTTTTTT.

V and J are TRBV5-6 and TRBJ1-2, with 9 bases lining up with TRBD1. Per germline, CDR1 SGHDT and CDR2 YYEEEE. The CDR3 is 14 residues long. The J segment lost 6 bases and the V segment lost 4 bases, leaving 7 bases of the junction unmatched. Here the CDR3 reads CASSGGQGGHGYTF. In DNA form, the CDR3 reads TGTGCCAGCAGCGGGGGACAGGGAGGGCATGGCTACACCTTC.

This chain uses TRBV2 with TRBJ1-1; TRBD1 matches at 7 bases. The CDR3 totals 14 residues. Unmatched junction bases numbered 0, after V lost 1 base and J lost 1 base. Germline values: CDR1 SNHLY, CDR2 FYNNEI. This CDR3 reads CASSEGTGNTEAFF. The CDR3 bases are TGTGCCAGCAGTGAAGGGACAGGGAACACTGAAGCTTTCTTT. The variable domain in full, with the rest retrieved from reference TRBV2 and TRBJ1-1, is EPEVTQTPSHQVTQMGQEVILRCVPISNHLYFYWYRQILGQKVEFLVSFYNNEISEKSEIFDDQFSVERPDGSNFTLKIRSTKLEDSAMYFCASSEGTGNTEAFFGQGTRLTVV.

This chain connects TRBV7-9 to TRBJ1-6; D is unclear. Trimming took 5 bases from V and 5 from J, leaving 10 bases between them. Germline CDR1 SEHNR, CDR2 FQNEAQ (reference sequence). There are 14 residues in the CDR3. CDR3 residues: CASSPTVNNSPLHF. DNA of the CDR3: TGTGCCAGCAGCCCTACAGTTAATAATTCACCCCTCCACTTT.

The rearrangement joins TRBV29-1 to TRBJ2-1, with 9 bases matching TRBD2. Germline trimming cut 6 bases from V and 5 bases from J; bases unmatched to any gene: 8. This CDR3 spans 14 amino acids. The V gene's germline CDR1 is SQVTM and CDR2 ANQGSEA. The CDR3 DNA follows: TGCAGCGTCCGAGGTAGCGGGAGTGACAATGAGCAGTTCTTC. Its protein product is CSVRGSGSDNEQFF.

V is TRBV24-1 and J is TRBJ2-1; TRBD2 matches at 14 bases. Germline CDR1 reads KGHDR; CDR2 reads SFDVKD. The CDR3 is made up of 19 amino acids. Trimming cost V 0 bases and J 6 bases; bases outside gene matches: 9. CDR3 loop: CATSDLESVTSGRVNEQFF. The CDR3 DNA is TGTGCCACCAGTGATTTGGAATCCGTGACTAGCGGGAGGGTCAATGAGCAGTTCTTC.

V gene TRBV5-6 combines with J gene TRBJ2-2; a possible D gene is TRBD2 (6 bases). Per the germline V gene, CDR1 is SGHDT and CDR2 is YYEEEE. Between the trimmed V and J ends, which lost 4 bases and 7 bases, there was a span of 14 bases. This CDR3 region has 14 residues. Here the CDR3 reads CASSGGTLVGELFF. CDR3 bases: TGTGCCAGCAGCGGCGGGACGTTGGTCGGGGAGCTGTTTTTT.

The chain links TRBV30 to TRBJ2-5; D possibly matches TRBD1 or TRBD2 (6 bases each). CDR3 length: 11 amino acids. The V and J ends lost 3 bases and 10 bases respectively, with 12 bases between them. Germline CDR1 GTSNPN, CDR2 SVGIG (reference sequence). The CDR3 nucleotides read TGTGCCTGGAGATATAGGGGGGACCAGTACTTC. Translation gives CAWRYRGDQYF.

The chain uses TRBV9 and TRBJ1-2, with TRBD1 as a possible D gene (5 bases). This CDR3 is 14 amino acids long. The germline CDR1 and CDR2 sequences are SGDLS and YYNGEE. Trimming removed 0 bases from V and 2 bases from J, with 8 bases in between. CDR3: CASSVDGANYGYTF. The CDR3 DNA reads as TGTGCCAGCAGCGTAGATGGGGCCAACTATGGCTACACCTTC.

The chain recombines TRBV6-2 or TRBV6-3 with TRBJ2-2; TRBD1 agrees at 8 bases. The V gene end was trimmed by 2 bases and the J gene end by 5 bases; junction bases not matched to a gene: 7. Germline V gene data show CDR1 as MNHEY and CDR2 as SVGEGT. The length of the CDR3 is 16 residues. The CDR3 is CASSYGGRGLTGELFF. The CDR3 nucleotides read TGTGCCAGCAGTTACGGGGGCAGGGGGCTTACCGGGGAGCTGTTTTTT.

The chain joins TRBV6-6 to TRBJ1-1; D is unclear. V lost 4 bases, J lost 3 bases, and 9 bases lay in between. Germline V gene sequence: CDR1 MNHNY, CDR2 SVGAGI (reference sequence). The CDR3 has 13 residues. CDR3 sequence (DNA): TGTGCCAGCAGTTTTCACCGTTACACTGAAGCTTTCTTT. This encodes CASSFHRYTEAFF.

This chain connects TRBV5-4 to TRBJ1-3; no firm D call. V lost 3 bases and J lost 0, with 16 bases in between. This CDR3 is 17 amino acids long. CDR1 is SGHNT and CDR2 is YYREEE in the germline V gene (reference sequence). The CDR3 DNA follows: TGTGCCAGCAGCTGGGAGACCGCACCAGGCTCTGGAAACACCATATATTTT. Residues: CASSWETAPGSGNTIYF.

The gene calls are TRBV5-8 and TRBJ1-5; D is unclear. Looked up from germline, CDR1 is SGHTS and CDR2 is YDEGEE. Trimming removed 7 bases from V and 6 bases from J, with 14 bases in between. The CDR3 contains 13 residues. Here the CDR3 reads CASADPLGQPQHF. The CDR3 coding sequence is TGTGCCAGCGCAGACCCTTTGGGTCAGCCCCAGCATTTT.

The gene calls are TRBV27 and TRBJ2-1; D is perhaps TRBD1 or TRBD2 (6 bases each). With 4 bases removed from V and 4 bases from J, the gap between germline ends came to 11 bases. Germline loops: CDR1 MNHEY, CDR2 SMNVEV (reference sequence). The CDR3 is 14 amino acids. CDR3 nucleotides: TGTGCCAGCAGTTCACAGGGAGGATACAATGAGCAGTTCTTC. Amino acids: CASSSQGGYNEQFF.